The rows below give T cell receptor beta chains drawn from one sample of a study of CXCR3-negative and CXCR3-positive naive CD8 T cells. From the 5' RACE reads, TCRdb lists one entry per CDR3 protein and no DNA. The repertoire table contains more than 65,000 distinct CDR3 sequences. Sequenced material: naive CXCR3- CD8+ T cells from blood. The receptors here all came from a human donor in good health. Some clones in this sample may be carry-over from other donors' samples. The CDR3 runs from the conserved cysteine through the conserved F or W. Each record gives: V gene, J gene, CDR3 protein.

>TRBV29-1|TRBJ1-1
CSVEGGQAGTEAFF
>TRBV29-1|TRBJ2-7
CSVGTLGQKNYEQYF
>TRBV7-3|TRBJ2-6
CASSLSGAGANVLTF
>TRBV14|TRBJ2-7
CASSQPRDLSYEQYF
>TRBV5-4|TRBJ1-2
CASSWDRVGGYTF
>TRBV9|TRBJ2-7
CASSLIAGGIVEQYF
>TRBV12-3/TRBV12-4|TRBJ1-5
CASSFGTGLLPQHF
>TRBV13|TRBJ2-7
CASSADSYEQYF
>TRBV27|TRBJ2-1
CASSLEGPYNEQFF
>TRBV28|TRBJ1-2
CASSRRAFGNGYTF
>TRBV29-1|TRBJ2-1
CSVEDEGTAYNEQFF
>TRBV29-1|TRBJ2-1
CSVEGAQSWSYNEQFF
>TRBV15|TRBJ2-1
CATSDLAGAYNEQFF
>TRBV15|TRBJ2-7
CATSKLHDTGAGYEQYF
>TRBV5-3|TRBJ2-1
CARSLARGPGTGKDNEQFF
>TRBV7-6|TRBJ2-7
CASSLGEGYYEQYF
>TRBV7-9|TRBJ2-7
CASSLVTRNYEQYF
>TRBV9|TRBJ2-7
CASSVGGGSLNEQYF
>TRBV6-2/TRBV6-3|TRBJ2-1
CASTPGRGGLGSYNEQFF
>TRBV10-2|TRBJ2-5
CASSGDIWETQYF
>TRBV6-5|TRBJ1-1
CASSYSGEAFF
>TRBV6-2/TRBV6-3|TRBJ2-2
CASSDGTARCFF
>TRBV29-1|TRBJ1-3
CSGRLWSGNTIYF
>TRBV29-1|TRBJ2-3
CSVEGLAGGTDTKYF
>TRBV12-3/TRBV12-4|TRBJ2-3
CAIISGSGPDTQYF
>TRBV29-1|TRBJ2-2
CSVVWDQNTGELFF
>TRBV20-1|TRBJ1-5
CSASPIGSNQPQHF
>TRBV14|TRBJ1-1
CASSQDLGRAEAFF
>TRBV28|TRBJ2-2
CASSLFSGELFF
>TRBV7-9|TRBJ2-5
CASSSTAAWETQYF
>TRBV5-1|TRBJ1-2
CASSLGQGADYGYTF
>TRBV7-3|TRBJ1-2
CASSLIGGDGYTF
>TRBV14|TRBJ2-1
CASSQGSLPGQGYNEQFF
>TRBV11-2|TRBJ2-1
CASSPLADEQFF
>TRBV6-5|TRBJ2-2
CASSENSDNTGELFF
>TRBV20-1|TRBJ2-7
CSARDEDSTFSYEQYF
>TRBV28|TRBJ2-7
CASRAGTSGGAGEQYF
>TRBV29-1|TRBJ1-1
CSVEVMNTEAFF
>TRBV7-8|TRBJ2-5
CASSLGPDLGETQYF
>TRBV20-1|TRBJ2-1
CSARDRDSQIEQFF
>TRBV4-1|TRBJ2-7
CASSQDLSGRVYEQYF
>TRBV29-1|TRBJ2-2
CSVEDMTGNTGELFF
>TRBV2|TRBJ1-2
CASRTTGSANYGYTF
>TRBV12-3/TRBV12-4|TRBJ2-2
CASSPFLIGTGELFF
>TRBV28|TRBJ2-2
CASSFLVEAHGELFF
>TRBV25-1|TRBJ2-1
CASSAGVGEQFF
>TRBV7-9|TRBJ1-1
CASSSRETPEAFF
>TRBV5-1|TRBJ2-1
CASSFEASGYNEQFF
>TRBV7-2|TRBJ2-1
CASTQEAGSYNEQFF
>TRBV29-1|TRBJ2-7
CSVGLAPPTYEQYF
>TRBV5-1|TRBJ2-1
CASGAAYNEQFF
>TRBV20-1|TRBJ2-3
CSARPKGAGRTDTQYF
>TRBV29-1|TRBJ1-2
CSVASDYGYTF
>TRBV4-1|TRBJ1-5
CASSQVGGTEAQHF
>TRBV20-1|TRBJ2-3
CSARHRLAADTQYF
>TRBV6-1|TRBJ2-7
CASSELVYEQYF
>TRBV29-1|TRBJ2-7
CSVTSNWRYEQYF
>TRBV19|TRBJ2-1
CASSIWGRLDNEQFF
>TRBV15|TRBJ1-2
CATSREESPNYGYTF
>TRBV14|TRBJ1-4
CASSQDRATNEKLFF